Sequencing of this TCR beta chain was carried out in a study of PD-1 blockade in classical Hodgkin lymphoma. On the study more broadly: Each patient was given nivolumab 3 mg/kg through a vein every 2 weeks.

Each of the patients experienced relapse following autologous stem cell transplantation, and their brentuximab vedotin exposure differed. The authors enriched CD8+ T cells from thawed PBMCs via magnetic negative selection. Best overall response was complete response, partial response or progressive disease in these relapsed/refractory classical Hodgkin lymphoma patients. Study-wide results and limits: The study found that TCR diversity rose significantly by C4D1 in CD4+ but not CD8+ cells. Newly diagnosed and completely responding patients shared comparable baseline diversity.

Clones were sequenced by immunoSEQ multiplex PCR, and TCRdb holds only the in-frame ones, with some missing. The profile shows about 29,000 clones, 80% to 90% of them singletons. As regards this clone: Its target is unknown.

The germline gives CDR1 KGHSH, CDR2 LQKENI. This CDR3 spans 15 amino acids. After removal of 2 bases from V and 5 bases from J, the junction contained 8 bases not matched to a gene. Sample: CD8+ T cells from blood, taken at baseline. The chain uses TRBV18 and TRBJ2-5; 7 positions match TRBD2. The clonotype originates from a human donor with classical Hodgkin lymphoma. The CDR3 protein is CASSPSRGSGETQYF. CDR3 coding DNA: TGTGCCAGCTCACCAAGCCGCGGGAGTGGGGAGACCCAGTACTTC.